One and the same sample provided the 7 T cell receptor beta chains below, sequenced in a study of post-analysis software for immune sequencing data. Notes on the study in general: TRBV5-6, TRBV5-1 and TRBV20-1 belonged to a set of roughly 5 TRBV segments that were more frequent in patients than controls.

Included in the TCR beta cDNA libraries were unique molecular identifiers. TCRdb processed the PCR reads anew with MiXCR; each CDR3 protein has one entry. Here the sample spans 350,000 to 500,000 distinct CDR3 sequences, approximately 42% being singletons. No antigen is known for these receptors. Sequencing was performed on blood. The receptor source for this set is a girl aged 2 to 10 with multiple sclerosis.

This chain connects TRBV28 to TRBJ1-2; perhaps TRBD1 as D (5 bases). Germline lookup yields CDR1 MDHEN and CDR2 SYDVKM. The CDR3 is 11 residues long. Trimming cost V 3 bases and J 7 bases, with 6 bases left between them. CDR3 sequence: CASSFQGGYTF. The CDR3 nucleotides read TGTGCCAGCAGTTTTCAGGGTGGCTACACCTTC.

The rearrangement uses TRBV12-3 or TRBV12-4 and TRBJ1-2; D may be TRBD1 (5 bases). This CDR3 contains 14 residues. V lost 6 bases, J lost 4 bases, and 15 bases lay in between. CDR3 region: CASRINRPGYGYTF. The CDR3 nucleotides read TGTGCCAGCAGGATAAACAGGCCCGGCTATGGCTACACCTTC.

This clonotype showed up just a few times. The genes are TRBV6-5 and TRBJ2-1; the match to TRBD2 covers 9 bases. The CDR3 has 15 residues. V lost 2 bases, J lost 4 bases, and 3 bases stayed unmatched. The V gene's germline CDR1 is MNHEY and CDR2 SVGAGI. The CDR3 bases are TGTGCCAGCAGTTACCTGGGACTAGCTTACAATGAGCAGTTCTTC. Translating gives CASSYLGLAYNEQFF.

The table lists this clonotype with a few counts. This chain uses TRBV15 with TRBJ2-3; no firm D call. CDR1 and CDR2 from the germline V gene are LNHNV and YYDKDF (reference sequence). This CDR3 is built from 13 residues. V was shortened by 5 bases and J by 1 base, with 7 bases between the two germline ends. CDR3 amino acids: CATSVGRTDTQYF. In nucleotides, the CDR3 is TGTGCCACCAGCGTGGGCCGCACAGATACGCAGTATTTT.

This clonotype was seen a handful of times. This chain connects TRBV7-9 to TRBJ2-5; 8 bases map to TRBD1. The CDR3 covers 12 residues. The V segment lost 4 bases and the J segment 11 bases; nucleotides outside the gene matches: 6. Germline V gives CDR1 SEHNR, CDR2 FQNEAQ (reference sequence). CDR3 in amino acids: CASSSTGEEQYF. The CDR3 DNA is TGTGCCAGCAGCTCGACAGGGGAGGAGCAGTACTTC.

The gene calls are TRBV5-5 and TRBJ2-7, with 8 bases that match TRBD1. J gave up 3 bases and V 0 bases, and 8 bases lay outside the gene matches. Germline V gives CDR1 SGHKS, CDR2 YYEKEE (reference sequence). CDR3 length: 16 amino acids. CDR3 protein: CASSLDFRGRFYEQYF. As DNA, the CDR3 is TGTGCCAGCAGCTTGGATTTCAGGGGGCGCTTCTACGAGCAGTACTTC.

The chain uses TRBV2 and TRBJ2-7; 8 bases are a match to TRBD2. The CDR3 consists of 17 residues. CDR1 and CDR2 from the germline V gene are SNHLY and FYNNEI. Trimming cost V 5 bases and J 2 bases; bases outside gene matches: 14. The CDR3 nucleotides are TGTGCCAGCAGTTCGAGCGGGAGATTGGCGGGGCCCTACGAGCAGTACTTC. Its translation: CASSSSGRLAGPYEQYF.